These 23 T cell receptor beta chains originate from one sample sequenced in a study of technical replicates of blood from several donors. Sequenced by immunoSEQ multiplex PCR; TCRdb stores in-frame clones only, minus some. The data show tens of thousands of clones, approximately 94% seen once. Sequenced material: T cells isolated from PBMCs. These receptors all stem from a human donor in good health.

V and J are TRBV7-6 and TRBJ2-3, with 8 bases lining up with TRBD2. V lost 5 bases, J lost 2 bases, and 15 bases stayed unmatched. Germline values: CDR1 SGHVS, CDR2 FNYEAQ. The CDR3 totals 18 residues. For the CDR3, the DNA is TGTGCCAGCAGCGTTAGTCCGGCGGGAGGCTACATCACAGATACGCAGTATTTT. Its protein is CASSVSPAGGYITDTQYF.

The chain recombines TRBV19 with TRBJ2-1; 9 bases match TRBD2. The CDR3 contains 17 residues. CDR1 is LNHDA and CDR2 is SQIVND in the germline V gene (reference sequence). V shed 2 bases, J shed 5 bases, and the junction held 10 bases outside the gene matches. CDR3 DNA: TGTGCCAGTAGTATATCGGGCCTAGCGGGAAAAAACAATGAGCAGTTCTTC. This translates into CASSISGLAGKNNEQFF.

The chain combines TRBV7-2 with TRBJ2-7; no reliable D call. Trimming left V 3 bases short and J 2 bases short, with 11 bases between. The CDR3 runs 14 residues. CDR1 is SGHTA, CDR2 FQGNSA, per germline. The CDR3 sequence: CASSFSSFTYEQYF. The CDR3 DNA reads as TGTGCCAGCAGCTTCTCGTCGTTTACCTACGAGCAGTACTTC.

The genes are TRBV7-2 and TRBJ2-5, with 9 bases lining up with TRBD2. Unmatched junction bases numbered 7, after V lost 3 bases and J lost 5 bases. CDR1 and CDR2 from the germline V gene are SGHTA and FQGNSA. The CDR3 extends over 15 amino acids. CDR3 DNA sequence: TGTGCCAGCAGCTTGCTAGCGGGACCTAGGGAGACCCAGTACTTC. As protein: CASSLLAGPRETQYF.

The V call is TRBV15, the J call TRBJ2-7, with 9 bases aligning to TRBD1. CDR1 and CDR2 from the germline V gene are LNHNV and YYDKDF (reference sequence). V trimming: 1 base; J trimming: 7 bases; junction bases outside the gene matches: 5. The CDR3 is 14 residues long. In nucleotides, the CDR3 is TGTGCCACCAGCAGAGGGACAGGGGTGGAGGAGCAGTACTTC. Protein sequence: CATSRGTGVEEQYF.

As DNA, the CDR3 is TGTGCCTGGGCTCCGGGACAGGTTCAACTAGCCAAAAACATTCAGTACTTC. It yields the protein CAWAPGQVQLAKNIQYF. The J gene is TRBJ2-4, the V gene TRBV30, with 8 positions matching TRBD1. V shed 5 bases, J shed 0 bases, and the junction held 12 bases outside the gene matches. Germline CDR1 is GTSNPN and CDR2 is SVGIG (reference sequence). The CDR3 has 17 residues.

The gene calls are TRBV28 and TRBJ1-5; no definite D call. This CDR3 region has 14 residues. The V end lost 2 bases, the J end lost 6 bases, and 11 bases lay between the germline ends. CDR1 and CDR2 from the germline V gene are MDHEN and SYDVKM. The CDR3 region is CASSLGHSFQPQHF. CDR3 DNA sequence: TGTGCCAGCAGTTTAGGGCATTCCTTTCAGCCCCAGCATTTT.

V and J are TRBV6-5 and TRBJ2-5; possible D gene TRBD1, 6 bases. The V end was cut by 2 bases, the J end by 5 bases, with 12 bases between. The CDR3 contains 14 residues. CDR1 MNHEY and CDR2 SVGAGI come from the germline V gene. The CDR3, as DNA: TGTGCCAGCAGTTACCTCCTTCAGGGGGAGACCCAGTACTTC. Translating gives CASSYLLQGETQYF.

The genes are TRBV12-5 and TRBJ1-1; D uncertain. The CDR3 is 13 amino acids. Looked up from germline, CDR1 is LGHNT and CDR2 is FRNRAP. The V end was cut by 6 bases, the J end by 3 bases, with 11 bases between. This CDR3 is CASGFSSDTEAFF. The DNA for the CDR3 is TGTGCTAGTGGATTTTCCTCCGACACTGAAGCTTTCTTT. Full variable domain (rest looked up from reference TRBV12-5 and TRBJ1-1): DARVTQTPRHKVTEMGQEVTMRCQPILGHNTVFWYRQTMMQGLELLAYFRNRAPLDDSGMPKDRFSAEMPDATLATLKIQPSEPRDSAVYFCASGFSSDTEAFFGQGTRLTVV.

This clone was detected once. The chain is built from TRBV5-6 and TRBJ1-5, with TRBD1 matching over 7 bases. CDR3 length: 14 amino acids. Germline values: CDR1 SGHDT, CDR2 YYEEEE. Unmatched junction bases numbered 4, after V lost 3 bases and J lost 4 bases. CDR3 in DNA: TGTGCCAGCAGCTGGGGGACAGTAAATCAGCCCCAGCATTTT. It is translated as CASSWGTVNQPQHF. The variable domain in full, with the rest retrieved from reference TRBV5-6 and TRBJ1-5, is DAGVTQSPTHLIKTRGQQVTLRCSPKSGHDTVSWYQQALGQGPQFIFQYYEEEERQRGNFPDRFSGHQFPNYSSELNVNALLLGDSALYLCASSWGTVNQPQHFGDGTRLSIL.

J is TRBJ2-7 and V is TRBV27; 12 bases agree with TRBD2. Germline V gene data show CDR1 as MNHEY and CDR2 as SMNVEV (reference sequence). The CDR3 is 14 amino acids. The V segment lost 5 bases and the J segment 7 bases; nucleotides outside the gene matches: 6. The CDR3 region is CASSLAGGMGEQYF. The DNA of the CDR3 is TGTGCCAGCAGTCTAGCGGGAGGGATGGGGGAGCAGTACTTC.

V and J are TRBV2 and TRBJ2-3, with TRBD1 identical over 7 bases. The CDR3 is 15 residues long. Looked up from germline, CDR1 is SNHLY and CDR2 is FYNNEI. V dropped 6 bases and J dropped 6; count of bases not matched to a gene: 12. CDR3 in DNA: TGTGCCAGCAGCCGACAGGGAGTTAGAGGCGATACGCAGTATTTT. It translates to CASSRQGVRGDTQYF. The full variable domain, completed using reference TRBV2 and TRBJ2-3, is EPEVTQTPSHQVTQMGQEVILRCVPISNHLYFYWYRQILGQKVEFLVSFYNNEISEKSEIFDDQFSVERPDGSNFTLKIRSTKLEDSAMYFCASSRQGVRGDTQYFGPGTRLTVL.

CDR3 in amino acids: CATRQGEFSGNTIYF. The CDR3 DNA reads as TGTGCCACCAGACAGGGCGAATTCTCTGGAAACACCATATATTTT. The chain combines TRBV10-3 with TRBJ1-3; 7 nucleotides line up with TRBD1. The V and J ends lost 10 bases and 0 bases, in that order; junction bases with no gene match: 9. From germline, CDR1 is ENHRY and CDR2 SYGVKD. The CDR3 is 15 amino acids.

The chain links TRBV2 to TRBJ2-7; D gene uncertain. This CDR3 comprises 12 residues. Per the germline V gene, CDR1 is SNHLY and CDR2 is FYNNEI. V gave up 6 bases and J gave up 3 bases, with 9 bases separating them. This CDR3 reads CASRRSLYEQYF. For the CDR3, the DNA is TGTGCCAGCAGGAGGTCCCTCTACGAGCAGTACTTC.

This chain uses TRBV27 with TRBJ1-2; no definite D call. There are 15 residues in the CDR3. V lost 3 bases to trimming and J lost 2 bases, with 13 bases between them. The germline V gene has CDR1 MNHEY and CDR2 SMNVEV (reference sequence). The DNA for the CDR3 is TGTGCCAGCAGTTTCTTAGCTACTCAGAACTATGGCTACACCTTC. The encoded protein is CASSFLATQNYGYTF.

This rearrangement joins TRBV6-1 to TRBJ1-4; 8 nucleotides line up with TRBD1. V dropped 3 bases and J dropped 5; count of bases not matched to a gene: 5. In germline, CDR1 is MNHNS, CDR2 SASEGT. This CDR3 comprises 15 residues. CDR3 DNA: TGTGCCAGCAGTGACGTTACAGGGGGGAATGAAAAACTGTTTTTT. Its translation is CASSDVTGGNEKLFF.

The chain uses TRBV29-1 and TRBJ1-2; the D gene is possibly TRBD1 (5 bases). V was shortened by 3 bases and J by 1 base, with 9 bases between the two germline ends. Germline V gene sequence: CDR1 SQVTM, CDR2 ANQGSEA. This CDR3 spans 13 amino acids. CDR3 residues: CSVDGAINYGYTF. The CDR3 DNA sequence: TGCAGCGTTGATGGGGCAATTAACTATGGCTACACCTTC.

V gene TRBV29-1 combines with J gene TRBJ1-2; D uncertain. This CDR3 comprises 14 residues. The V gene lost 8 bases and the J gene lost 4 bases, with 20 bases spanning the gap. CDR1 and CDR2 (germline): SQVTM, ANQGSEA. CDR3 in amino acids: CSTEGGPYGYGYTF. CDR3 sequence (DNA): TGCAGCACCGAGGGCGGTCCGTATGGCTATGGCTACACCTTC.

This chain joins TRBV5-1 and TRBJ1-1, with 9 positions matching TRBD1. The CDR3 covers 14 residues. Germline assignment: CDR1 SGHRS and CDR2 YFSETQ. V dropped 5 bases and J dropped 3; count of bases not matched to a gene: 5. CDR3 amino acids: CASRRGQGDTEAFF. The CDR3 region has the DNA TGCGCCAGCAGGCGGGGACAGGGAGACACTGAAGCTTTCTTT.

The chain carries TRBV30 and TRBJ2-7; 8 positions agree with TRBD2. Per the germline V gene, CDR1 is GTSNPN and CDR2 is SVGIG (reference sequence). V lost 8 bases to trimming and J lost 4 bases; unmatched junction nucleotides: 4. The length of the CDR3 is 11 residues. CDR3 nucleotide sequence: TGTGCCGGAGGACTAGCTTACGAGCAGTACTTC. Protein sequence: CAGGLAYEQYF.

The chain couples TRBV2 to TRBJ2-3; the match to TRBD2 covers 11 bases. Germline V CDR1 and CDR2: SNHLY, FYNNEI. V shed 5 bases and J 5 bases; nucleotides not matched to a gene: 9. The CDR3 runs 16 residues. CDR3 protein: CASSWLTSGKRDTQYF. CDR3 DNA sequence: TGTGCCAGCAGTTGGCTGACTAGCGGGAAAAGAGATACGCAGTATTTT.

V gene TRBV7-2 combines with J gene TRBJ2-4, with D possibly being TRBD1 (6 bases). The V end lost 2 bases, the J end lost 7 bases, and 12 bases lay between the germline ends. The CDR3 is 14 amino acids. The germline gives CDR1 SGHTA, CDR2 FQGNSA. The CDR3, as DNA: TGTGCCAGCAGCTTATCCGGGACACTCAACATTCAGTACTTC. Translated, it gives CASSLSGTLNIQYF.

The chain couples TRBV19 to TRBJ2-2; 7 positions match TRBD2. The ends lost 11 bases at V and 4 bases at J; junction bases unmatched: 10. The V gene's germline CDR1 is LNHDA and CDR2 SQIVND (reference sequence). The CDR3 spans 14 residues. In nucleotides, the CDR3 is TGTGCCGGATCTCCAGCGGGGACCACCGGGGAGCTGTTTTTT. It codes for CAGSPAGTTGELFF.